A selection of T cell receptor beta chains follows, all from one sample in a study of cytotoxic CD8 clonotypes in ibrutinib-treated CLL. TCRdb keeps only in-frame clones here, not all; method: immunoSEQ multiplex PCR. The sample has about 97,000 clones, approximately 80% seen once. This material consisted of PBMCs, taken after 12 months of ibrutinib treatment. These receptor sequences come from a human donor with chronic lymphocytic leukemia. Each CDR3 is given with its conserved first and last residue. The order of the fields is CDR3 protein, CDR3 DNA, clone size, V gene, D gene, J gene. A D gene is named only where the DNA matches it firmly. A clone size is listed for some rows: how often the clone was seen (once, few, many), or a class if it is expanded.

CDR3aa: CAWSVGVAKNIQYF
CDR3nt: TGTGCCTGGAGTGTCGGTGTGGCCAAAAACATTCAGTACTTC
abundance: .
v_gene: TRBV30
d_gene: .
j_gene: TRBJ2-4

CDR3aa: CASSPHTEFNGYTF
CDR3nt: TGTGCCAGCAGCCCCCATACAGAATTCAATGGCTACACCTTC
abundance: .
v_gene: TRBV9
d_gene: .
j_gene: TRBJ1-2

CDR3aa: CASPREGTYEQYF
CDR3nt: TGTGCCAGCCCCCGCGAGGGGACCTACGAGCAGTACTTC
abundance: .
v_gene: TRBV11-2
d_gene: .
j_gene: TRBJ2-7

CDR3aa: CASSAAGAGQGGEQYF
CDR3nt: TGTGCCAGCAGCGCAGCCGGGGCTGGGCAGGGGGGGGAGCAGTACTTC
abundance: .
v_gene: TRBV11-2
d_gene: .
j_gene: TRBJ2-7

CDR3aa: CASSLALGQHSGNTIYF
CDR3nt: TGTGCCAGCAGCTTGGCCTTAGGTCAGCACTCTGGAAACACCATATATTTT
abundance: .
v_gene: TRBV5-8
d_gene: .
j_gene: TRBJ1-3

CDR3aa: CASSIGLSINSEQFF
CDR3nt: TGTGCCAGTAGTATTGGGTTGAGCATTAATAGTGAGCAGTTCTTC
abundance: few
v_gene: TRBV19
d_gene: .
j_gene: TRBJ2-1

CDR3aa: CSVVPGTGKNIQYF
CDR3nt: TGCAGCGTTGTCCCGGGGACAGGAAAAAACATTCAGTACTTC
abundance: few
v_gene: TRBV29-1
d_gene: TRBD1
j_gene: TRBJ2-4

CDR3aa: CASSEQISRPQHF
CDR3nt: TGCGCCAGCAGTGAGCAGATAAGTCGGCCCCAGCATTTT
abundance: .
v_gene: TRBV10-1
d_gene: .
j_gene: TRBJ1-5

CDR3aa: CASKGADTGELFF
CDR3nt: TGTGCCAGCAAGGGGGCCGACACCGGGGAGCTGTTTTTT
abundance: .
v_gene: TRBV27
d_gene: TRBD1
j_gene: TRBJ2-2

CDR3aa: CASSFSGVQGVQFF
CDR3nt: TGTGCCAGCAGCTTTAGCGGGGTCCAGGGGGTGCAGTTCTTC
abundance: .
v_gene: TRBV7-3
d_gene: .
j_gene: TRBJ2-1

CDR3aa: CASTQRPAGEQYF
CDR3nt: TGTGCCAGCACTCAAAGACCAGCGGGTGAGCAGTACTTC
abundance: .
v_gene: TRBV7-2
d_gene: .
j_gene: TRBJ2-7